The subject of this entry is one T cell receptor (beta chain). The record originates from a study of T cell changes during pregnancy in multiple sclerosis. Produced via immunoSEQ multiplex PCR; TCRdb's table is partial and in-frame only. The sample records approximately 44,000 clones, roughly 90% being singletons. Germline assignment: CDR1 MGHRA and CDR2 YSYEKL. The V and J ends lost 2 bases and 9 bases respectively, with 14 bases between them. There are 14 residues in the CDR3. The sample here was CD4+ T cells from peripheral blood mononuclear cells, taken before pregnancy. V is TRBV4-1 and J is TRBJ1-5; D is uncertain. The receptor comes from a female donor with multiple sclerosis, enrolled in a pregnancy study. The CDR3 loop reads CASSQYSGNGPQHF. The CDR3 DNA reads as TGCGCCAGCAGCCAATATTCGGGAAACGGGCCCCAGCATTTT.